This T cell receptor (beta chain) was identified in a study of cytomegalovirus exposure and HLA in healthy donors. About the study: Of all 400 or so donors who were genotyped, 81% belonged to the Caucasian-associated ancestry cluster. Findings of the study overall: DRB1 showed the most TCR associations and HLA-C the fewest in a later analysis, as rates varied by HLA locus.

Primers included in the PCR were 60 Vbeta and 13 Jbeta primers. Clones were read by immunoSEQ multiplex PCR, and TCRdb kept only the in-frame ones, dropping some. This sample has approximately 100,000 clones, with around four fifths found just once. Note on this clone: The antigen is unknown. Other DNA sequences in the same sample also yield this CDR3.

The CDR3 is made up of 13 amino acids. From germline, CDR1 is MNHNY and CDR2 SVGAGI (reference sequence). The V end was cut by 0 bases, the J end by 4 bases, with 7 bases between. Sequencing was done on a sample of PBMCs. This chain joins TRBV6-6 and TRBJ2-7; D unclear. This TCR was recovered from a woman aged 50 to 65 in good health and CMV-seropositive. The CDR3 nucleotides read TGTGCCAGCAGTTACTCGACTGGTTACGAGCAGTACTTC. Translated: CASSYSTGYEQYF.